Listed below are T cell receptor beta chains from one sample, sequenced in a study of blood T cell repertoires in COVID-19. Repertoires were generated with immunoSEQ multiplex PCR, while TCRdb's copy carries only in-frame clones and drops some. The sample gives some 74,000 clones, over 70% of which show up once; roughly 12% is in the top ten. Sequenced sample: peripheral blood. The source of these receptors is a human donor in a cohort sampled during active COVID-19. Both conserved end residues are part of each CDR3. The order of the fields is D gene, J gene, V gene, CDR3 protein. A D gene is named only where the DNA matches it firmly.

d_call: TRBD2
j_call: TRBJ2-7
v_call: TRBV7-9
cdr3_aa: CASSFSGGRGYEQYF

d_call: TRBD1
j_call: TRBJ2-2
v_call: TRBV4-1
cdr3_aa: CASSQSGQTLTGELFF

d_call: -
j_call: TRBJ2-7
v_call: TRBV7-9
cdr3_aa: CASSLARQPYEQYF

d_call: -
j_call: TRBJ2-3
v_call: TRBV11-2
cdr3_aa: CASSPTSTDTQYF

d_call: TRBD1
j_call: TRBJ1-4
v_call: TRBV3-1/TRBV3-2
cdr3_aa: CASSLTGGGEKLFF

d_call: -
j_call: TRBJ2-1
v_call: TRBV4-1
cdr3_aa: CASSQVVAGSGNNEQFF

d_call: -
j_call: TRBJ2-1
v_call: TRBV6-6
cdr3_aa: CASRVGGGDEQFF

d_call: TRBD1
j_call: TRBJ2-3
v_call: TRBV6-5
cdr3_aa: CASSSPGTVYTQYF

d_call: TRBD2
j_call: TRBJ2-1
v_call: TRBV29-1
cdr3_aa: CSCSGSYNEQFF

d_call: -
j_call: TRBJ2-5
v_call: TRBV3-1/TRBV3-2
cdr3_aa: CASSQDLLQKQYF

d_call: -
j_call: TRBJ2-2
v_call: TRBV5-4
cdr3_aa: CASSLGNRGSTGELFF

d_call: -
j_call: TRBJ1-3
v_call: TRBV20-1
cdr3_aa: CSASDRSSGNTIYF

d_call: -
j_call: TRBJ2-1
v_call: TRBV11-3
cdr3_aa: CASSLARGYEQFF

d_call: TRBD1
j_call: TRBJ1-1
v_call: TRBV7-9
cdr3_aa: CASSPLGQGSRDTEAFF

d_call: TRBD2
j_call: TRBJ2-1
v_call: TRBV9
cdr3_aa: CASSGTSGGAYEQFF

d_call: -
j_call: TRBJ2-7
v_call: TRBV7-2
cdr3_aa: CASSLEEVSHEQYF

d_call: -
j_call: TRBJ2-1
v_call: TRBV20-1
cdr3_aa: CSASSYNEQFF

d_call: -
j_call: TRBJ1-2
v_call: TRBV12-3/TRBV12-4
cdr3_aa: CASSRRGGYTF

d_call: -
j_call: TRBJ2-6
v_call: TRBV5-1
cdr3_aa: CASSWDPQVSGANVLTF

d_call: -
j_call: TRBJ2-3
v_call: TRBV2
cdr3_aa: CASSEGDFTDTQYF

d_call: TRBD1
j_call: TRBJ2-7
v_call: TRBV6-6
cdr3_aa: CASSSSPGQGLGQYF

d_call: -
j_call: TRBJ2-1
v_call: TRBV4-3
cdr3_aa: CASSHNGQWASHYNEQFF

d_call: TRBD1
j_call: TRBJ1-6
v_call: TRBV7-9
cdr3_aa: CASSGQGSSPLHF

d_call: TRBD1
j_call: TRBJ1-3
v_call: TRBV7-2
cdr3_aa: CASSNRGYSGNTIYF

d_call: -
j_call: TRBJ2-2
v_call: TRBV7-7
cdr3_aa: CASSLSRTGELFF

d_call: TRBD1
j_call: TRBJ1-3
v_call: TRBV14
cdr3_aa: CASSVRQGATGNTIYF

d_call: TRBD1
j_call: TRBJ2-7
v_call: TRBV19
cdr3_aa: CASAITGTGGYEQYF

d_call: -
j_call: TRBJ1-1
v_call: TRBV5-1
cdr3_aa: CASSLAGGLEAFF

d_call: -
j_call: TRBJ1-4
v_call: TRBV3-1/TRBV3-2
cdr3_aa: CASSRGTVNEKLFF

d_call: TRBD2
j_call: TRBJ2-1
v_call: TRBV30
cdr3_aa: CAWSGLAGAVSSYNEQFF

d_call: -
j_call: TRBJ1-3
v_call: TRBV19
cdr3_aa: CASNLAGNTIYF

d_call: -
j_call: TRBJ1-5
v_call: TRBV4-1
cdr3_aa: CASSPREGGDQPQHF

d_call: -
j_call: TRBJ1-5
v_call: TRBV19
cdr3_aa: CASSRTVDLQPQHF

d_call: -
j_call: TRBJ2-1
v_call: TRBV5-4
cdr3_aa: CASSLGPGRSNEQFF

d_call: -
j_call: TRBJ1-2
v_call: TRBV5-1
cdr3_aa: CASSLRGVNTNYGYTF

d_call: -
j_call: TRBJ1-1
v_call: TRBV7-2
cdr3_aa: CASSLSQGRTEAFF

d_call: -
j_call: TRBJ2-1
v_call: TRBV15
cdr3_aa: CATSRDTYGGEQFF

d_call: TRBD1
j_call: TRBJ1-5
v_call: TRBV6-5
cdr3_aa: CASSYSRQGNQPQHF

d_call: -
j_call: TRBJ1-3
v_call: TRBV11-2
cdr3_aa: CASSLGAQGIYF

d_call: TRBD1
j_call: TRBJ1-1
v_call: TRBV5-6
cdr3_aa: CASSLQGVVGTEAFF

d_call: -
j_call: TRBJ1-1
v_call: TRBV2
cdr3_aa: CASRGPGVRASGTEAFF

d_call: -
j_call: TRBJ1-1
v_call: TRBV27
cdr3_aa: CASSYTGNTEAFF

d_call: TRBD1
j_call: TRBJ1-2
v_call: TRBV6-5
cdr3_aa: CASSYSQGATGGYTF

d_call: TRBD1
j_call: TRBJ2-5
v_call: TRBV12-5
cdr3_aa: CASARGGQGQETQYF

d_call: TRBD2
j_call: TRBJ2-1
v_call: TRBV6-1
cdr3_aa: CASSEGQRGGNEQFF

d_call: -
j_call: TRBJ2-1
v_call: TRBV14
cdr3_aa: CASSQDSATTREQFF

d_call: -
j_call: TRBJ1-5
v_call: TRBV2
cdr3_aa: CASSASGGRSNQPQHF

d_call: TRBD1
j_call: TRBJ2-1
v_call: TRBV2
cdr3_aa: CASSRRQGGNEQFF

d_call: -
j_call: TRBJ1-6
v_call: TRBV19
cdr3_aa: CASSNGAGNSPLHF

d_call: -
j_call: TRBJ1-5
v_call: TRBV7-2
cdr3_aa: CASSLVQGNQPQHF

d_call: -
j_call: TRBJ1-1
v_call: TRBV4-1
cdr3_aa: CASSPWGGQNTEAFF

d_call: -
j_call: TRBJ2-5
v_call: TRBV25-1
cdr3_aa: CASRVGQFQETQYF

d_call: -
j_call: TRBJ2-7
v_call: TRBV5-1
cdr3_aa: CASSVRGSFSYEQYF

d_call: TRBD2
j_call: TRBJ2-1
v_call: TRBV29-1
cdr3_aa: CTRGFDSYNEQFF

d_call: TRBD1
j_call: TRBJ2-2
v_call: TRBV7-2
cdr3_aa: CASSFRDRGNGELFF

d_call: TRBD2
j_call: TRBJ2-7
v_call: TRBV5-3
cdr3_aa: CARTWVAGGRSYEQYF

d_call: TRBD1
j_call: TRBJ1-1
v_call: TRBV29-1
cdr3_aa: CSALNRGRGTEAFF

d_call: TRBD2
j_call: TRBJ2-1
v_call: TRBV4-3
cdr3_aa: CASSQAGLAGGFSYNEQFF